These T cell receptor beta chains were read from a single sample in a study of cytomegalovirus exposure and HLA in healthy donors. The repertoire was sequenced with immunoSEQ multiplex PCR; TCRdb's copy has only in-frame clones and lacks some. Here the sample spans some 130,000 clones, approximately 80% being singletons. The specimen sequenced was PBMCs. Receptor source: a man under 40 in good health and CMV-seronegative. Each CDR3 is given with its conserved first and last residue. Fields, in order: V gene, J gene, clone size, D gene, CDR3 DNA, CDR3 protein. A D gene is named only where the DNA matches it firmly. The size entry is marked missing in some rows and otherwise reads once, few, many or a size class.

TRBV7-8	TRBJ2-3	-	-	TGTGCCAGCAGCTTAGTCGGTCCCACGGGGGATACGCAGTATTTT	CASSLVGPTGDTQYF
TRBV27	TRBJ1-1	few	-	TGTGCCAGCAGTTTATTTGGGGGGGGGAACACTGAAGCTTTCTTT	CASSLFGGGNTEAFF
TRBV12-5	TRBJ2-2	-	TRBD2	TGTGCTAGTGGTTTCGGACTTAGCGGGGACACCGGGGAGCTGTTTTTT	CASGFGLSGDTGELFF
TRBV2	TRBJ1-1	-	-	TGTGCCAGCAGTGATCAGGGGAACACTGAAGCTTTCTTT	CASSDQGNTEAFF
TRBV5-1	TRBJ2-7	-	-	TGCGCCAGCAGCTTGGCGGTGGGGCAAATCTACGAGCAGTACTTC	CASSLAVGQIYEQYF
TRBV5-1	TRBJ2-7	-	TRBD1	TGCGCCAGCACCCCTATGGCAGGGGGCGCGGACGAGCAGTACTTC	CASTPMAGGADEQYF
TRBV9	TRBJ1-1	-	TRBD1	TGTGCCAGCAGCGTAGCTCGGACAGGCACTGAAGCTTTCTTT	CASSVARTGTEAFF
TRBV5-4	TRBJ1-4	-	TRBD1	TGTGCCAGCAGCACGGGACAGGGAATTCCTAATGAAAAACTGTTTTTT	CASSTGQGIPNEKLFF
TRBV30	TRBJ2-5	-	-	TGTGCCTGCAGAGGGGGATGGGAGACCCAGTACTTC	CACRGGWETQYF
TRBV6-5	TRBJ1-2	-	TRBD1	TGTGCCAGCAGAAGGGACAGGAACTATGGCTACACCTTC	CASRRDRNYGYTF
TRBV6-1	TRBJ2-5	-	TRBD1	TGTGCCACCTGGGGGGGACAGGGTAGAGAGACCCAGTACTTC	CATWGGQGRETQYF
TRBV5-1	TRBJ1-5	-	-	TGCGCCAGCAGCTTGGGGGGCGGCAATCAGCCCCAGCATTTT	CASSLGGGNQPQHF
TRBV10-3	TRBJ2-1	-	-	TGTGCCATCAGTGAGTCGGCTGGCTCCTACAATGAGCAGTTCTTC	CAISESAGSYNEQFF
TRBV5-8	TRBJ2-7	-	-	TGTGCCAGCAGCTTCTACGCGGACAGCTACGAGCAGTACTTC	CASSFYADSYEQYF
TRBV5-4	TRBJ2-7	-	TRBD2	TGTGCCAGCAGCCACGACCGGACTAGAGGGCACGAGCAGTACTTC	CASSHDRTRGHEQYF
TRBV6-5	TRBJ1-5	-	-	TGTGCCAGCAGCCCAGGAGGGAGCAATCAGCCCCAGCATTTT	CASSPGGSNQPQHF
TRBV27	TRBJ1-6	-	-	TGTGCCAGCAGTCAGAACAGAAACGGATCACCCCTCCACTTT	CASSQNRNGSPLHF
TRBV7-9	TRBJ1-2	-	-	TGTGCCAGCAGCTGGGGTGGGACTTCAGCTAACTATGGCTACACCTTC	CASSWGGTSANYGYTF
TRBV6-5	TRBJ2-7	once	-	TGTGCCAGCAGTGGAGACTATGTAGGCCACGAGCAGTACTTC	CASSGDYVGHEQYF
TRBV18	TRBJ2-1	-	-	TGTGCCAGCTCAACCAGGACAGCTTTCGGTGAGCAGTTCTTC	CASSTRTAFGEQFF
TRBV5-5	TRBJ2-7	-	-	TGTGCCAGCAGCTTGGTATCTACCTACGAGCAGTACTTC	CASSLVSTYEQYF
TRBV18	TRBJ2-7	-	TRBD2	TGTGCCAGCTCACCACCGAGTAGCGGGAGGTCCGAGCAGTACTTC	CASSPPSSGRSEQYF
TRBV10-3	TRBJ1-5	-	-	TGTGCCATCAGTCCGGAGGGCAATCAGCCCCAGCATTTT	CAISPEGNQPQHF
TRBV27	TRBJ2-1	-	-	TGTGCCAGCTTAAATACCCACTATGGTGAGCAGTTCTTC	CASLNTHYGEQFF
TRBV19	TRBJ2-2	-	TRBD2	TGTGCCAGTAGTATAGATATGGCGGGAGGTTTGACCGGGGAGCTGTTTTTT	CASSIDMAGGLTGELFF
TRBV7-9	TRBJ2-3	-	-	TGTGCCAGCAGCTTAGCGCGGATTAGCCTCCCAGATACGCAGTATTTT	CASSLARISLPDTQYF
TRBV6-6	TRBJ1-5	-	-	TGTGCCAGCATGAACTTCGGGGGGGCAGGGAATCAGCCCCAGCATTTT	CASMNFGGAGNQPQHF
TRBV6-5	TRBJ1-4	-	TRBD1	TGTGCCAGCAGTCGACAGGGGGGTGAAAAACTGTTTTTT	CASSRQGGEKLFF
TRBV6-5	TRBJ2-3	-	TRBD1	TGTGCCAGCAGTTATACCGGGACAGGCAACACAGATACGCAGTATTTT	CASSYTGTGNTDTQYF